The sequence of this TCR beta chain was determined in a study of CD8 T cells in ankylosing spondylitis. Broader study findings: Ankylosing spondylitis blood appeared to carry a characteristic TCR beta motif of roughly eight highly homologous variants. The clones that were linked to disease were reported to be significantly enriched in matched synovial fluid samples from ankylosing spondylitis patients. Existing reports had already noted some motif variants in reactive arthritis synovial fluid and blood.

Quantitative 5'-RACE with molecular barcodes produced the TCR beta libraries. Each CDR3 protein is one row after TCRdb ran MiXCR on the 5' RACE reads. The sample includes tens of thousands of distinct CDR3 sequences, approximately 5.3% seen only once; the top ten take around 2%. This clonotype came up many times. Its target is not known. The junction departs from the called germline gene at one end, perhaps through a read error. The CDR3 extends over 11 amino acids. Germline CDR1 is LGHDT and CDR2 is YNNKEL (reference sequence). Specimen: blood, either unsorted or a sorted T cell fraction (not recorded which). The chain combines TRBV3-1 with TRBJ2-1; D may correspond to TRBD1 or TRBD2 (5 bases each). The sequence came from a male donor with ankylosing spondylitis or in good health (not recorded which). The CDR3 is CASSQTGARVF. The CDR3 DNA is TGTGCCAGCAGCCAAACCGGGGCCCGGGTCTTC.